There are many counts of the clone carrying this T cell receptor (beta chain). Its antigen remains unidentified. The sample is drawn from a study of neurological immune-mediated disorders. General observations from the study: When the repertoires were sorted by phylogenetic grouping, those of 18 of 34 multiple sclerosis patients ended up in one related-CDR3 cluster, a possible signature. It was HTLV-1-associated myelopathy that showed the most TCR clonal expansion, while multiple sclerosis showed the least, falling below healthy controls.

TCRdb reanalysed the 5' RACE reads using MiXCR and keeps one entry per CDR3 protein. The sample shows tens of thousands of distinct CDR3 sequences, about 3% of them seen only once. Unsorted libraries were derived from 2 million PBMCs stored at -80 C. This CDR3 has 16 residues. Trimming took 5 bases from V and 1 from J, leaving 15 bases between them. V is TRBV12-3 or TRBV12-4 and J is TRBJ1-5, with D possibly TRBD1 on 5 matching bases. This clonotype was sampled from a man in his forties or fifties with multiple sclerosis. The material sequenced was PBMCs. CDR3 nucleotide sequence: TGTGCCAGCAGTGACGACAGTATAACAAGCAATCAGCCCCAGCATTTT. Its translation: CASSDDSITSNQPQHF.